A selection of T cell receptor beta chains follows, all from one sample in a study. TCRdb passed the RT-PCR reads through MiXCR, listing each CDR3 protein once. The sample has around 700,000 distinct CDR3 sequences; 13% to 15% are singletons. Input material: memory CD4+ T cells from blood. Receptors originate from a female donor in good health, serving as a healthy control. The CDR3 runs from the conserved cysteine through the conserved F or W. D genes are given only for firm matches. Only part of the rows carry a size: once, few, many, or a class if the clone is expanded.

d_call,j_call,clone_size,v_call,cdr3_nt,cdr3_aa
TRBD2,TRBJ2-3,.,TRBV20-1,TGCAGTGCAACAGATCGGACTAGCGGGGATACGCAGTATTTT,CSATDRTSGDTQYF
.,TRBJ1-2,few,TRBV4-1,TGCGCCAGCAGCCAGACGAACGTTAACTATGGCTACACCTTC,CASSQTNVNYGYTF
.,TRBJ2-5,few,TRBV7-6,TGTGCCAGCAGCCTGGACTCTCGGACTTGGGGGGAGACCCAGTACTTC,CASSLDSRTWGETQYF
.,TRBJ2-1,few,TRBV12-3/TRBV12-4,TGTGCCAGCATCCTACAGGGAACCACTTACAATGAGCAGTTCTTC,CASILQGTTYNEQFF
.,TRBJ1-3,.,TRBV11-1,TGTGCCAGCAGCTTAGGACTGACCTCTGGAAACACCATATATTTT,CASSLGLTSGNTIYF
.,TRBJ2-7,.,TRBV5-4,TGTGCCAGCAGCTTTTTGGGCTCCAACGAGCAGTACTTC,CASSFLGSNEQYF
.,TRBJ1-4,.,TRBV20-1,TGCAGTGCTAGTCTACAGGGAGGAGAAAAACTGTTTTTT,CSASLQGGEKLFF
.,TRBJ1-2,few,TRBV4-3,TGCGCCAGCAGCCAAGATGCGGGGGGGGATGGCTACACCTTC,CASSQDAGGDGYTF
.,TRBJ1-1,many,TRBV7-6,TGTGCCAGCAGCTTACAGCCGAACACTGAAGCTTTCTTT,CASSLQPNTEAFF
.,TRBJ2-1,many,TRBV6-5,TGTGCCAGCTGGGCAGGGATGACCAATGAGCAGTTCTTC,CASWAGMTNEQFF
.,TRBJ2-3,.,TRBV3-1,TGTGCCAGCAGCCAAATCCTCATGGGGTCCGTGGATACGCAGTATTTT,CASSQILMGSVDTQYF
.,TRBJ2-1,few,TRBV7-2,TGTGCCAGCAGCCGCAAACAGAGGGATGAGCAGTTCTTC,CASSRKQRDEQFF
TRBD2,TRBJ2-7,few,TRBV6-1,TGTGCCAGCAGTGAGTTTGGGCGTGGACTAGCGGGAGGCGAGCAGTACTTC,CASSEFGRGLAGGEQYF
TRBD2,TRBJ2-3,many,TRBV5-5,TGTGCCAGCAGCGCCAGGCTAGCGGGAGGGACAGATACGCAGTATTTT,CASSARLAGGTDTQYF
.,TRBJ1-5,.,TRBV20-1,TGCAGTGCTAGACCGACAGGCGGGGGGCAGCCCCAGCATTTT,CSARPTGGGQPQHF
.,TRBJ2-6,many,TRBV6-5,TGTGCCAGCAGTGGGGCAGTTCCGTACTCTGGGGCCAACGTCCTGACTTTC,CASSGAVPYSGANVLTF
.,TRBJ1-1,.,TRBV5-1,TGCGCCAGCAGCGAACAAACAGGGCCGGGCACTGAAGCTTTCTTT,CASSEQTGPGTEAFF
.,TRBJ1-1,few,TRBV6-2/TRBV6-3,TGTGCCAGCAGTTTCCTCAAGCCGGGTGCGGGCACTGAAGCTTTCTTT,CASSFLKPGAGTEAFF
TRBD1,TRBJ2-7,few,TRBV7-9,TGTGCCAGCAGCTCCCCGGGACAGGGAGACGAGCAGTACTTC,CASSSPGQGDEQYF
TRBD2,TRBJ2-1,many,TRBV5-1,TGCGCCAGCAGCTCAGACCCGGGACTAGCGGGAGTGTTC,CASSSDPGLAGVF
TRBD1,TRBJ1-1,few,TRBV20-1,TGCAGTGCTCACAGGGGGAACACTGAAGCTTTCTTT,CSAHRGNTEAFF
TRBD2,TRBJ2-7,many,TRBV7-2,TGTGCCAGCAGCTTAGCGCACATCTGGACGGGAGGGGAGCAGTACTTC,CASSLAHIWTGGEQYF
.,TRBJ2-5,many,TRBV10-2,TGCGCCAGCAGTAAGGACCGCCAAGAGACCCAGTACTTC,CASSKDRQETQYF
TRBD1,TRBJ2-3,many,TRBV5-1,TGCGCCAGCAGCCGAGGACAGGGGGCGGACGGCACAGATACGCAGTATTTT,CASSRGQGADGTDTQYF
.,TRBJ2-7,.,TRBV6-5,TGTGCCAGCAGGACGGGACAAACTTACGAGCAGTACTTC,CASRTGQTYEQYF
.,TRBJ1-5,.,TRBV12-5,TGTGCTAGTGGTTTTGGGAGAAACAGGTATTATAGCAATCAGCCCCAGCATTTT,CASGFGRNRYYSNQPQHF
.,TRBJ2-1,few,TRBV20-1,TGCAGTGCTAGAGATCCCGGGATGGAGGAGCAGTTCTTC,CSARDPGMEEQFF
TRBD1,TRBJ1-5,many,TRBV24-1,TGTGCCACCAGTGATGACCCGACAGGGATTCAACAGCCCCAGCATTTT,CATSDDPTGIQQPQHF
TRBD1,TRBJ1-1,once,TRBV24-1,TGTGCCACCAGTGATCGGCCAAGGGGGCAGAAGAACACTGAAGCTTTCTTT,CATSDRPRGQKNTEAFF
.,TRBJ2-3,.,TRBV20-1,TGCAGTGCGGACGGTTCTAGCACAGATACGCAGTATTTT,CSADGSSTDTQYF
TRBD2,TRBJ2-2,.,TRBV2,TGTGCCAGCAGTCTACTAGCGGGAAACACCGGGGAGCTGTTTTTT,CASSLLAGNTGELFF
.,TRBJ1-2,many,TRBV12-3/TRBV12-4,TGTGCCAGCTCGGTCGGGAACCAACTCGGCTACACCTTC,CASSVGNQLGYTF
TRBD1,TRBJ1-2,few,TRBV10-3,TGTGCCACAGACAGGGGAGGCTATGGCTACACCTTC,CATDRGGYGYTF
.,TRBJ1-5,few,TRBV6-2/TRBV6-3,TGTGCCAGCAGTTTCGCCCAGTGGGGGTATAGCAATCAGCCCCAGCATTTT,CASSFAQWGYSNQPQHF
.,TRBJ2-1,.,TRBV10-3,TGTGCCATCAGGGACTCTGGGAACATTTACAATGAGCAGTTCTTC,CAIRDSGNIYNEQFF
.,TRBJ1-2,many,TRBV20-1,TGCAGTGCCTGGGGATCAGGGGCAAGCTATGGCTACACCTTC,CSAWGSGASYGYTF
.,TRBJ2-1,many,TRBV5-1,TGCGCCAGCAGCTTGTTGGCAGGGGCACAGGAGCAGTTCTTC,CASSLLAGAQEQFF
TRBD1,TRBJ2-7,few,TRBV5-6,TGTGCCAGCAGCGCACAGGGGGTAGGGTACGAGCAGTACTTC,CASSAQGVGYEQYF
TRBD2,TRBJ2-1,.,TRBV6-1,TGTGCCAGCAGTGAATTCGTGGGCGGGAGGGGGAACAATGAGCAGTTCTTC,CASSEFVGGRGNNEQFF
.,TRBJ2-3,few,TRBV27,TGTGCCAGCAGTAACAGGGGACTCCCCACAGATACGCAGTATTTT,CASSNRGLPTDTQYF
TRBD1,TRBJ2-1,many,TRBV28,TGTGCCAGCAGTTTTGACAGGGGTCCCTACAATGAGCAGTTCTTC,CASSFDRGPYNEQFF
TRBD2,TRBJ2-1,few,TRBV2,TGTGCCAGCAGTCCAACTAGCGTCAGGTACAATGAGCAGTTCTTC,CASSPTSVRYNEQFF
TRBD2,TRBJ2-1,few,TRBV4-1,TGCGCCAGCAGCCCCAATCTAGCGGGAGGGGATGAGCAGTTCTTC,CASSPNLAGGDEQFF
.,TRBJ1-1,few,TRBV20-1,TGCAGTGCTAGAGATTTTCGTACTCGAGTCGGCCAGAACACTGAAGCTTTCTTT,CSARDFRTRVGQNTEAFF
TRBD1,TRBJ1-1,.,TRBV19,TGTGCCAGTAGGGGACAGGGATCGAACACTGAAGCTTTCTTT,CASRGQGSNTEAFF
.,TRBJ2-3,.,TRBV20-1,TGCAGTGCCGGTACCGGGGAGTACGGCACAGATACGCAGTATTTT,CSAGTGEYGTDTQYF
TRBD2,TRBJ2-7,few,TRBV20-1,TGCAGTGCTGGGACTAGAACCTACGAGCAGTACTTC,CSAGTRTYEQYF
TRBD2,TRBJ2-1,few,TRBV20-1,TGCAGTGCTAGAGATCAAGGAGCGGGAGCTGGGAATGAGCAGTTCTTC,CSARDQGAGAGNEQFF
.,TRBJ2-7,few,TRBV4-2,TGTGCCAGCAGCCAAGATCTCTCGACGGGACGCTACGAGCAGTACTTC,CASSQDLSTGRYEQYF
.,TRBJ2-7,.,TRBV6-1,TGTGCCAGCAGTGAAGTGGGGCTTTCCTACGAGCAGTACTTC,CASSEVGLSYEQYF
.,TRBJ2-3,.,TRBV20-1,TGCAGTCCGGACAAGAGCACAGATACGCAGTATTTT,CSPDKSTDTQYF
.,TRBJ2-7,.,TRBV6-1,TGTGCCAGCAGTGTAGGACTTTTCTACGAGCAGTACTTC,CASSVGLFYEQYF
.,TRBJ1-1,many,TRBV29-1,TGCAGCGTAAAACAGGGACTGAACACTGAAGCTTTCTTT,CSVKQGLNTEAFF
TRBD1,TRBJ1-1,few,TRBV27,TGTGCCAGCCTGCCCCGGACAGGTCGCACTGAAGCTTTCTTT,CASLPRTGRTEAFF
.,TRBJ2-2,few,TRBV28,TGTGCCAGCAAATATTTTAGTGGTTATGGCGGGGAGCTGTTTTTT,CASKYFSGYGGELFF
TRBD1,TRBJ1-5,.,TRBV5-1,TGCGCCAGCAGCTTGGGGGACAGGACCCAGCCCCAGCATTTT,CASSLGDRTQPQHF
TRBD1,TRBJ2-5,many,TRBV12-3/TRBV12-4,TGTGCCAGCATCCGTACAGGGGGTGAGACCCAGTACTTC,CASIRTGGETQYF
TRBD1,TRBJ1-1,.,TRBV10-3,TGTGCCATCTGTGACAGGGGGGACACTAAAGCTTTCTTT,CAICDRGDTKAFF